These T cell receptor beta chains were read from a single sample in a study of cytomegalovirus exposure and HLA in healthy donors. Only in-frame clones appear in the TCRdb table, and some are missing; sequencing was by immunoSEQ multiplex PCR. This table holds roughly 180,000 clones, 82% found once. The sequenced sample consisted of PBMCs. Receptors were obtained from a man aged 35 to 55 in good health and CMV-seronegative. Each CDR3 is given with its conserved first and last residue. The D gene is left open where the match is weak. Clone size is given for some rows only: seen once, a few or many times, or a class if the clone is expanded.

TRBD1	NA	TRBJ2-2	TRBV18	CASSLRQGNTGELFF	TGTGCCAGCTCACTAAGACAGGGGAACACCGGGGAGCTGTTTTTT
TRBD2	NA	TRBJ2-7	TRBV19	CASSTQRGSYEQYF	TGTGCCAGTAGTACCCAGCGGGGGTCCTACGAGCAGTACTTC
TRBD1	NA	TRBJ1-5	TRBV4-1	CASSQDRGRDNQPQHF	TGCGCCAGCAGCCAAGACAGGGGGCGAGACAATCAGCCCCAGCATTTT
NA	NA	TRBJ2-7	TRBV4-1	CASSPTQVLSYEQYF	TGCGCCAGCAGCCCCACTCAGGTTCTCTCCTACGAGCAGTACTTC
TRBD2	few	TRBJ2-7	TRBV28	CASAGGGSYEQYF	TGTGCCAGCGCTGGGGGAGGGTCCTACGAGCAGTACTTC
TRBD1	few	TRBJ2-1	TRBV7-9	CASSSRRDRGGDEQFF	TGTGCCAGCAGCTCTCGCCGGGACAGGGGCGGGGATGAGCAGTTCTTC
NA	NA	TRBJ2-5	TRBV27	CASSLWAGQAQETQYF	TGTGCCAGCAGTTTGTGGGCCGGTCAGGCCCAAGAGACCCAGTACTTC
NA	NA	TRBJ1-2	TRBV4-2	CASSQEGGAGGYTF	TGTGCCAGCAGCCAAGAGGGGGGGGCTGGAGGCTACACCTTC
TRBD2	NA	TRBJ2-1	TRBV28	CAIRTSGRNEQFF	TGTGCCATCCGGACTAGCGGGAGGAATGAGCAGTTCTTC
NA	NA	TRBJ2-7	TRBV18	CASSPYRGYEQYF	TGTGCCAGCTCACCCTATCGGGGTTACGAGCAGTACTTC
NA	NA	TRBJ2-2	TRBV4-2	CASSQDQWRGTGELFF	TGTGCCAGCAGCCAAGATCAGTGGAGGGGAACCGGGGAGCTGTTTTTT
NA	NA	TRBJ2-3	TRBV27	CASSLEGGFSTDTQYF	TGTGCCAGCAGTCTCGAGGGGGGGTTTAGCACAGATACGCAGTATTTT
NA	NA	TRBJ1-2	TRBV5-1	CASSIRGAINYGYTF	TGCGCCAGCAGCATCCGGGGGGCGATTAACTATGGCTACACCTTC
TRBD2	few	TRBJ2-3	TRBV27	CASSFGLAGGSTWDTQYF	TGTGCCAGCAGTTTCGGGCTAGCGGGGGGCTCAACGTGGGATACGCAGTATTTT
NA	NA	TRBJ1-5	TRBV4-1	CASSQEHHQPQHF	TGCGCCAGCAGCCAGGAGCATCACCAGCCCCAGCATTTT
NA	once	TRBJ2-6	TRBV9	CASSSTGSGANVLTF	TGTGCCAGCAGCAGCACAGGCTCTGGGGCCAACGTCCTGACTTTC
TRBD1	NA	TRBJ1-4	TRBV7-6	CASSRGTVNEKLFF	TGTGCCAGCAGCCGAGGGACAGTTAATGAAAAACTGTTTTTT
NA	NA	TRBJ2-3	TRBV5-1	CASSLLGAEDTQYF	TGCGCCAGCAGCTTGTTGGGGGCAGAAGATACGCAGTATTTT
NA	NA	TRBJ1-5	TRBV10-1	CASSEGRGRNQPQHF	TGCGCCAGCAGTGAGGGCAGGGGAAGGAATCAGCCCCAGCATTTT
TRBD2	NA	TRBJ2-3	TRBV9	CASSVRGGADLDTQYF	TGTGCCAGCAGCGTGCGCGGGGGGGCCGATTTAGATACGCAGTATTTT
NA	NA	TRBJ2-3	TRBV7-2	CASSSEDTQYF	TGTGCCAGCTCGTCGGAGGATACGCAGTATTTT
TRBD1	NA	TRBJ1-2	TRBV19	CASSSGQGDSSGAWGYTF	TGTGCCAGTAGTTCCGGACAGGGTGACAGTTCGGGGGCGTGGGGCTACACCTTC
NA	once	TRBJ1-2	TRBV4-1	CASSQEGTGRYGYTF	TGCGCCAGCAGCCAAGAGGGTACAGGTCGGTATGGCTACACCTTC
TRBD1	NA	TRBJ2-2	TRBV7-3	CASSQTGGGTGELFF	TGTGCCAGCAGTCAGACAGGGGGAGGCACCGGGGAGCTGTTTTTT
TRBD2	NA	TRBJ2-7	TRBV4-2	CASSQDSRAASGLFYEQYF	TGTGCCAGCAGCCAAGACTCCAGGGCAGCTAGCGGGTTATTCTACGAGCAGTACTTC
NA	NA	TRBJ2-3	TRBV5-6	CASSPQGGVADTQYF	TGTGCCAGCAGCCCGCAGGGTGGGGTGGCAGATACGCAGTATTTT
NA	NA	TRBJ2-1	TRBV9	CASSVVGGGASYNEQFF	TGTGCCAGCAGCGTAGTCGGTGGGGGGGCGTCCTACAATGAGCAGTTCTTC
NA	NA	TRBJ1-1	TRBV6-5	CASRDSMKGGTEAFF	TGTGCCAGCAGGGACTCGATGAAAGGGGGCACTGAAGCTTTCTTT
NA	NA	TRBJ1-2	TRBV4-1	CASSQGGGYTF	TGCGCCAGCAGCCAGGGGGGTGGCTACACCTTC
TRBD1	NA	TRBJ2-7	TRBV6-5	CASRQPGQGAYEQYF	TGTGCCAGCAGACAACCGGGACAGGGGGCTTACGAGCAGTACTTC
NA	NA	TRBJ2-5	TRBV19	CASSKGGSRGETQYF	TGTGCCAGTAGTAAGGGGGGGTCCCGAGGGGAGACCCAGTACTTC
TRBD2	NA	TRBJ2-7	TRBV27	CASRGLGGGKEQYF	TGTGCCAGCAGGGGACTAGGGGGAGGTAAGGAGCAGTACTTC
NA	NA	TRBJ1-5	TRBV27	CASSPHSKGGAEPQHF	TGTGCCAGCAGTCCCCATTCGAAAGGGGGTGCGGAGCCCCAGCATTTT
NA	NA	TRBJ2-2	TRBV11-2	CASSPVTGELFF	TGTGCCAGCAGCCCGGTGACCGGGGAGCTGTTTTTT
NA	NA	TRBJ2-1	TRBV18	CASSMGGPYNEQFF	TGTGCCAGCTCAATGGGGGGACCCTACAATGAGCAGTTCTTC
NA	NA	TRBJ2-7	TRBV27	CASSLRSLSYEQYF	TGTGCCAGCAGTTTGCGATCCCTCTCCTACGAGCAGTACTTC
TRBD1	NA	TRBJ1-5	TRBV7-2	CASSLDRGHSNQPQHF	TGTGCCAGCAGCTTAGACAGGGGACATAGCAATCAGCCCCAGCATTTT
NA	NA	TRBJ1-2	TRBV28	CASSSPGGAGYGYTF	TGTGCCAGCAGTTCCCCGGGGGGCGCGGGCTATGGCTACACCTTC
NA	NA	TRBJ2-1	TRBV30	CAWSVSRGNEQFF	TGTGCCTGGAGTGTTTCTAGGGGCAATGAGCAGTTCTTC
NA	NA	TRBJ2-5	TRBV11-2	CASSSVVGGTQYF	TGTGCCAGCAGCTCCGTAGTGGGGGGGACCCAGTACTTC
NA	NA	TRBJ1-5	TRBV5-4	CASSFGNQPQHF	TGTGCCAGCAGCTTCGGTAATCAGCCCCAGCATTTT
NA	NA	TRBJ2-5	TRBV6-5	CASSYGARQETQYF	TGTGCCAGCAGTTACGGGGCCAGGCAAGAGACCCAGTACTTC
TRBD1	NA	TRBJ2-7	TRBV9	CASSSGQGDYEQYF	TGTGCCAGCAGCTCTGGACAGGGGGACTACGAGCAGTACTTC
TRBD1	once	TRBJ2-4	TRBV5-4	CASQDQRQGIQYF	TGTGCCAGCCAAGACCAGAGACAGGGCATTCAGTACTTC